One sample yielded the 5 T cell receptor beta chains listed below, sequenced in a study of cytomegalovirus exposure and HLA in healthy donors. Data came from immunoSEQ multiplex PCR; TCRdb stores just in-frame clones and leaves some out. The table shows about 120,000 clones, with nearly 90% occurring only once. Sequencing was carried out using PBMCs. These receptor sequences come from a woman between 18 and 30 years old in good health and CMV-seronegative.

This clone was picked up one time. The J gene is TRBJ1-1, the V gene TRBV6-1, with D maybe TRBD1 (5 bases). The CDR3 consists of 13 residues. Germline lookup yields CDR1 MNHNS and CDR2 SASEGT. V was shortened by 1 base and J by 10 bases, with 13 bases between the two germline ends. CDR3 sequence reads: CASSEGLGVRAFF. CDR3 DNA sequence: TGTGCCAGCAGTGAAGGCCTAGGGGTGCGAGCTTTCTTT.

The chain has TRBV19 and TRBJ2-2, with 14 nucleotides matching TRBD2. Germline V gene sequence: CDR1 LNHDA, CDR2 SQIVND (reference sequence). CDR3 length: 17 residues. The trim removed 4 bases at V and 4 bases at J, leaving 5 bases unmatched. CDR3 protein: CASSTGLAGGPTGELFF. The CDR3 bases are TGTGCCAGTAGTACCGGACTAGCGGGGGGCCCCACCGGGGAGCTGTTTTTT.

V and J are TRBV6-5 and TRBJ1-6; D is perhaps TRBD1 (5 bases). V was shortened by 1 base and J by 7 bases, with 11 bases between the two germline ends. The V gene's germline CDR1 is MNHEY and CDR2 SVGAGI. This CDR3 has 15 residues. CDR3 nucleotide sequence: TGTGCCAGCAGTTACTACGGGGGGATGAATTCACCCCTCCACTTT. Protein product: CASSYYGGMNSPLHF.

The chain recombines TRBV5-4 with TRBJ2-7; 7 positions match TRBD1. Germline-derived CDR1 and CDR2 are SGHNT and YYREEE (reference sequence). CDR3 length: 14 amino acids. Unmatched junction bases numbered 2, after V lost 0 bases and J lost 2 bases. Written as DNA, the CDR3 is TGTGCCAGCAGCTTGGGGGACAGTGCCTACGAGCAGTACGTC. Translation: CASSLGDSAYEQYV.

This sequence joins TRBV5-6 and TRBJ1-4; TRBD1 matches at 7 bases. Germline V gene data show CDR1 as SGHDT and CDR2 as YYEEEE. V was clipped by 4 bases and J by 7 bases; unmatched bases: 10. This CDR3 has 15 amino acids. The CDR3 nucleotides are TGTGCCAGCAGCCCAGACAGGGATCTTCTTGAAAAACTGTTTTTT. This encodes CASSPDRDLLEKLFF.